These 16 T cell receptor beta chains came from one sample sequenced in a study of shared clonotypes between healthy human individuals. Produced via immunoSEQ multiplex PCR; TCRdb's table is partial and in-frame only. The sample includes 1.5 million to 2.5 million clones, just under 95% seen only once; the top ten take 1% to 1.5%. Naive CD8 cells lacked CD45RO, underwent positive selection for CCR7 and left out terminally differentiated effector memory CD45RA+ cells. Material for sequencing was naive CD8+ T cells sorted from blood. The receptors stem from a man aged 18 to 29 in good health.

For this clone: The sample has other DNA sequences that encode this CDR3 too. The chain combines TRBV5-1 with TRBJ2-1; D is unclear. The CDR3 is 11 residues long. Per the germline V gene, CDR1 is SGHRS and CDR2 is YFSETQ. V lost 2 bases to trimming and J lost 7 bases, with 4 bases between them. Here the CDR3 DNA reads TGCGCCAGCAGCTTTGGGAATGAGCAGTTCTTC. It specifies CASSFGNEQFF.

Comments on this clone: This CDR3 is also generated by other DNA sequences in the sample. The CDR3: CASSVVSGRNYGYTF. The CDR3, as DNA: TGTGCCAGCAGCGTAGTCTCGGGCCGTAACTATGGCTACACCTTC. The gene calls are TRBV9 and TRBJ1-2; D gene ambiguous. Germline CDR1 reads SGDLS; CDR2 reads YYNGEE. The CDR3 loop spans 15 amino acids. The germline V and J ends were trimmed by 0 bases and 1 base, with 10 bases remaining between them.

To note about this clone: Sequence at one end of the junction differs from germline and may be a read error. The rearrangement uses TRBV10-2 and TRBJ2-3; 9 positions match TRBD2. CDR3 length: 14 amino acids. Germline loops: CDR1 WSHSY, CDR2 SAAADI. The CDR3 loop reads CASSPNPERGENNF. The DNA for the CDR3 is TGCGCCAGCAGTCCCAACCCAGAGCGGGGGGAGAATAATTTT.

In the case of this clone: The sample contains more than one DNA sequence encoding this CDR3. CDR3 nucleotide sequence: TGTGCCAGCAGCTTAGATGGCTCCTACGAGCAGTACTTC. Residues: CASSLDGSYEQYF. This chain joins TRBV7-8 and TRBJ2-7, with D unresolved. The CDR3 is made up of 13 amino acids. The germline V and J ends were trimmed by 1 base and 0 bases, with 4 bases remaining between them. CDR1 and CDR2 (germline): SGHVS, FQNEAQ.

Turning to this clone: Other DNA sequences within the sample encode an identical CDR3. This sequence joins TRBV5-4 and TRBJ1-1; D uncertain. The length of the CDR3 is 13 residues. The germline gives CDR1 SGHNT, CDR2 YYREEE (reference sequence). Trimming stripped 1 base from V and 8 bases from J, with 12 bases between. The CDR3 here is CASSLKGGAEAFF. The CDR3 region has the DNA TGTGCCAGCAGCTTGAAGGGCGGAGCCGAAGCTTTCTTT.

This sequence joins TRBV4-3 and TRBJ2-5; D may be TRBD2 (6 bases). V was shortened by 0 bases and J by 4 bases, with 15 bases between the two germline ends. The CDR3 spans 16 residues. Germline V CDR1 and CDR2: LGHNA, YSLEER. CDR3 residues: CASSQDLGVGGETQYF. CDR3 DNA: TGCGCCAGCAGCCAAGATTTGGGGGTGGGAGGAGAGACCCAGTACTTC.

The chain's CDR3 is CASSYLLQGAEAEAFF. CDR3 DNA sequence: TGTGCCAGCAGTTACTTGCTACAGGGGGCCGAGGCTGAAGCTTTCTTT. The chain is built from TRBV6-6 and TRBJ1-1; TRBD1 agrees at 9 bases. CDR1 is MNHNY and CDR2 is SVGAGI in the germline V gene (reference sequence). CDR3 length: 16 residues. After removal of 1 base from V and 6 bases from J, the junction contained 9 bases not matched to a gene.

V gene TRBV7-6 combines with J gene TRBJ1-2, with 9 bases fitting TRBD1. CDR3 length: 13 amino acids. With 4 bases clipped from V and 8 bases from J, the junction kept 5 bases outside the gene matches. The germline CDR1 and CDR2 sequences are SGHVS and FNYEAQ. The CDR3 sequence: CASSSGQGEGYTF. The CDR3 DNA follows: TGTGCCAGCAGCTCGGGACAGGGCGAAGGCTACACCTTC.

The chain joins TRBV5-6 to TRBJ1-2, with D possibly TRBD1 on 5 matching bases. Trimming removed 0 bases at V and 0 bases at J, with 12 bases between. The germline CDR1 and CDR2 sequences are SGHDT and YYEEEE. The CDR3 totals 16 residues. The CDR3 nucleotides are TGTGCCAGCAGCTTGGACCAGGGAGTAGCTAACTATGGCTACACCTTC. Protein product: CASSLDQGVANYGYTF.

This clone has more than one count but fewer than ten. V is TRBV2 and J is TRBJ1-3; TRBD1 is a possible D gene (6 bases). The V end was cut by 8 bases, the J end by 2 bases, with 13 bases between. Germline values: CDR1 SNHLY, CDR2 FYNNEI. This CDR3 is 14 amino acids long. CDR3 loop: CASGGTMTGNTIYF. Written as DNA, the CDR3 is TGTGCCAGCGGGGGCACAATGACTGGAAACACCATATATTTT.

The chain carries TRBV7-2 and TRBJ2-3; D uncertain. Looked up from germline, CDR1 is SGHTA and CDR2 is FQGNSA. The CDR3 consists of 14 residues. Between the trimmed V and J ends, which lost 5 bases and 0 bases, there was a span of 9 bases. CDR3 protein: CASSPQRSTDTQYF. The DNA of the CDR3 is TGTGCCAGCAGCCCCCAACGTAGCACAGATACGCAGTATTTT.

V gene TRBV9 combines with J gene TRBJ2-1; 12 bases fit TRBD2. This CDR3 comprises 17 residues. Looked up from germline, CDR1 is SGDLS and CDR2 is YYNGEE. The junction had 11 bases not matched to a gene; V was cut back by 4 bases and J by 6 bases. DNA for the CDR3: TGTGCCAGCAGCCCATCACTCGGGACTAGCGGGTCCAATGAGCAGTTCTTC. The encoded protein is CASSPSLGTSGSNEQFF.

This clone was found once. The genes are TRBV29-1 and TRBJ1-2; the match to TRBD1 covers 7 bases. This CDR3 is built from 13 residues. V lost 4 bases, J lost 3 bases, and 5 bases stayed unmatched. CDR1 is SQVTM, CDR2 ANQGSEA, per germline. CDR3 sequence (DNA): TGCAGCGTTGTATCTGGGACAGACTATGGCTACACCTTC. As protein: CSVVSGTDYGYTF.

The chain recombines TRBV12-5 with TRBJ2-1, with a weak D call TRBD2 (6 bases). CDR1 and CDR2 (germline): LGHNT, FRNRAP. This CDR3 has 16 amino acids. V was shortened by 3 bases and J by 0 bases, with 12 bases between the two germline ends. CDR3 in amino acids: CASGLDSGGSYNEQFF. The CDR3, as DNA: TGTGCTAGTGGTTTAGATAGCGGAGGCTCCTACAATGAGCAGTTCTTC.

This clone occurred once. This chain connects TRBV19 to TRBJ2-7; tentative D call: TRBD2 (5 bases). Trimming pared 11 bases from V and 0 bases from J, leaving 14 bases between. This CDR3 has 13 amino acids. Germline CDR1 LNHDA, CDR2 SQIVND (reference sequence). CDR3 in DNA: TGTGCCTCGCGGGCAGGCAGCTCCTACGAGCAGTACTTC. This translates into CASRAGSSYEQYF.

This clone was counted once. The J gene is TRBJ2-2, the V gene TRBV5-4; 8 bases line up with TRBD2. Germline V lookup: CDR1 SGHNT, CDR2 YYREEE (reference sequence). The CDR3 length is 17 residues. Trimming removed 4 bases from V and 3 bases from J; junction bases left unmatched: 11. The CDR3, as DNA: TGTGCCAGCAGCGCACCGGGACTAGGGGCGGACACCGGGGAGCTGTTTTTT. It yields the protein CASSAPGLGADTGELFF.